This TCR beta chain was recorded in a study of blood T cells in healthy people across ages. Study results and limitations: PBMCs were not sorted, which prevented a conclusive comparison of naive versus antigen-experienced cells.

For the second PCR, which ran for roughly 6 to 12 cycles, a sample-barcoded 5' primer and a J-beta primer mix were used. TCRdb redid the calling of the 5' RACE reads with MiXCR, one entry per CDR3 protein. The sample yields about 600,000 distinct CDR3 sequences, under 55% seen once. Details on this clonotype: No antigen is known for it.

J gave up 4 bases and V 3 bases, and 1 base lay outside the gene matches. CDR3 length: 13 residues. CDR1 and CDR2 from the germline V gene are DFQATT and SNEGSKA (reference sequence). The specimen sequenced was blood. The chain uses TRBV20-1 and TRBJ2-2; TRBD2 aligns across 8 bases. The TCR was taken from a man of 80 years or more in good health. CDR3 region: CSARRGATGELFF. The CDR3 bases are TGCAGTGCTAGGCGGGGGGCCACCGGGGAGCTGTTTTTT.